These T cell receptor beta chains were read from a single sample in a study of blood T cell repertoires in COVID-19. The assay was immunoSEQ multiplex PCR, and TCRdb's table has in-frame clones only and misses some. The sample yields 120,000 or so clones, about four fifths seen once. Sequences were obtained from peripheral blood. The receptors originated from a woman in her seventies with acute or convalescent COVID-19. Both conserved end residues are part of each CDR3. The order of the fields is V gene, J gene, D gene, clone size, CDR3 DNA, CDR3 protein. The D gene is left open where the match is weak. Size is omitted from some rows. Given values are once, few, many or a class for expanded clones.

TRBV6-4	TRBJ2-3	TRBD2	-	TGTGCCAGCAGCTGGACTAGCGGGGGGATAGATACGCAGTATTTT	CASSWTSGGIDTQYF
TRBV25-1	TRBJ1-5	TRBD1	-	TGTGCCAGCCAGACAACAGGGGAAGGTCAGCCCCAGCATTTT	CASQTTGEGQPQHF
TRBV11-3	TRBJ2-7	TRBD1	-	TGTGCCAGCAGCTTAGGCGGACGACAGGGATACGAGCAGTACTTC	CASSLGGRQGYEQYF
TRBV9	TRBJ2-5	TRBD2	many	TGTGCCAGCAGCCCCCAAGCGGGGTGGGGAGAGACCCAGTACTTC	CASSPQAGWGETQYF
TRBV7-9	TRBJ2-2	-	-	TGTGCCAGCAGCCCTCTTTCCGGGGAGCTGTTTTTT	CASSPLSGELFF
TRBV5-8	TRBJ1-4	-	-	TGTGCCAGCAGCCTCGGGACAATCGAAAAACTGTTTTTT	CASSLGTIEKLFF
TRBV7-2	TRBJ1-1	-	-	TGTGCCAGCAGCTTGTACAGGGACACTGAAGCTTTCTTT	CASSLYRDTEAFF
TRBV19	TRBJ2-3	-	few	TGTGCCAGTAGTATAGACAGGAGCACAGATACGCAGTATTTT	CASSIDRSTDTQYF
TRBV2	TRBJ1-1	TRBD1	-	TGTGCCAGCAGTGTAAACAGGGGGATAAACACTGAAGCTTTCTTT	CASSVNRGINTEAFF
TRBV10-2	TRBJ2-3	TRBD2	-	TGCGCCAGCAGGAGTCCGAGTAGCGGGCGTACTAGCACAGATACGCAGTATTTT	CASRSPSSGRTSTDTQYF
TRBV7-2	TRBJ2-7	TRBD1	few	TGTGCCAGCAGCGAAGCCGGGACAGGCTTCTACGAGCAGTACTTC	CASSEAGTGFYEQYF
TRBV27	TRBJ2-1	TRBD2	-	TGTGCCAGCAGTTTCGGACTAGCGGATAGATTTTACAATGAGCAGTTCTTC	CASSFGLADRFYNEQFF
TRBV2	TRBJ1-6	TRBD1	-	TGTGCCAGCAATCTGGGGCCGGGACAGGAGAATTCACCCCTCCACTTT	CASNLGPGQENSPLHF
TRBV9	TRBJ2-3	-	-	TGTGCCAGCAGCGTAATGGGGGGGCCAGGAGATACGCAGTATTTT	CASSVMGGPGDTQYF
TRBV4-1	TRBJ2-7	-	-	TGCGCCAGCAGCCAAGATCCGGCAGGGCAGCCTTCCTACGAGCAGTACTTC	CASSQDPAGQPSYEQYF
TRBV6-6	TRBJ2-1	TRBD2	-	TGTGCCAGCAGCCCCTCGATGGGACTAGTGAATGAGCAGTTCTTC	CASSPSMGLVNEQFF
TRBV7-8	TRBJ2-1	TRBD2	-	TGTGCCAGCAGCTTATCTAGCGGGACCTACAATGAGCAGTTCTTC	CASSLSSGTYNEQFF
TRBV7-2	TRBJ2-5	-	-	TGTGCCAGCAGCCTGGACAACTTCCAAGAGACCCAGTACTTC	CASSLDNFQETQYF
TRBV5-5	TRBJ1-5	-	-	TGTGCCAGCAGCCCTCGGGATTATAGCAATCAGCCCCAGCATTTT	CASSPRDYSNQPQHF
TRBV6-2/TRBV6-3	TRBJ1-6	-	-	TGTGCCAGCAGCCCCGAACAGGGATATAATTCACCCCTCCACTTT	CASSPEQGYNSPLHF
TRBV29-1	TRBJ1-2	TRBD1	-	TGCAGCGTTGACCGGACAGGGGAAGGCTACACCTTC	CSVDRTGEGYTF
TRBV7-9	TRBJ1-2	TRBD1	few	TGTGCCAGCAGCCTCAAATACAGGGGGGGTGATTATGATGGCTACACCTTC	CASSLKYRGGDYDGYTF
TRBV9	TRBJ2-3	-	-	TGTGCCAGCACGGGTGAAAGGCTCACAGATACGCAGTATTTT	CASTGERLTDTQYF
TRBV25-1	TRBJ1-6	TRBD1	-	TGTGCCAGCCGGGACAGTCTAAACTCCTATAATTCACCCCTCCACTTT	CASRDSLNSYNSPLHF
TRBV19	TRBJ2-6	TRBD1	-	TGTGCCAGTGGGGACAGATACTCCTCTGGGGCCAACGTCCTGACTTTC	CASGDRYSSGANVLTF
TRBV7-2	TRBJ1-5	-	-	TGTGCCAGCAGCTTAGGGGGTGCGGGAACCAGCAATCAGCCCCAGCATTTT	CASSLGGAGTSNQPQHF
TRBV2	TRBJ2-2	TRBD2	-	TGTGCCAGCTGGGGAGCCGGGGGGGCTTCACCCGGGGAGCTGTTTTTT	CASWGAGGASPGELFF
TRBV27	TRBJ1-1	-	-	TGTGCCAGCAGTTTACGGCGGGGCAGCACTGAAGCTTTCTTT	CASSLRRGSTEAFF
TRBV15	TRBJ2-3	TRBD2	few	TGTGCCACCGCGGCGGGGGGGCCCACAGATACGCAGTATTTT	CATAAGGPTDTQYF
TRBV5-5	TRBJ1-1	-	-	TGTGCCAGCAGCTCCCCACAGGGTGTGGGCACTGAAGCTTTCTTT	CASSSPQGVGTEAFF
TRBV20-1	TRBJ2-3	TRBD2	-	TGCAGTGCTAGTACCGCGGGGGGTTACACAGATACGCAGTATTTT	CSASTAGGYTDTQYF
TRBV7-9	TRBJ2-5	-	-	TGTGCCAGCAGCCCAGACTGGTACTTC	CASSPDWYF
TRBV11-2	TRBJ2-7	-	-	TGTGCCAGCAGCTCTCCGCGGCAGGGTTACGAGCAGTACTTC	CASSSPRQGYEQYF
TRBV2	TRBJ2-2	-	-	TGTGCCAGCAGAGAGACCGGGGAGCTGTTTTTT	CASRETGELFF
TRBV5-1	TRBJ1-5	-	-	TGCGCCAGCAGCGCGGGGACCTTAGGGAGCAATCAGCCCCAGCATTTT	CASSAGTLGSNQPQHF
TRBV2	TRBJ1-1	-	-	TGTGCCAGCATCGGGAGACGAACGGACACTGAAGCTTTCTTT	CASIGRRTDTEAFF
TRBV6-5	TRBJ2-5	TRBD2	-	TGTGCCAGCAGTTACTCGGCTACTAGCGGCCAAGAGACCCAGTACTTC	CASSYSATSGQETQYF
TRBV11-2	TRBJ1-3	-	-	TGTGCCAGCAGCCAGAGGAGGGGCACTGGAAACACCATATATTTT	CASSQRRGTGNTIYF
TRBV5-1	TRBJ1-1	-	-	TGCGCCAGCAGCTTGGAACAGGGATACACTGAAGCTTTCTTT	CASSLEQGYTEAFF
TRBV14	TRBJ1-3	-	-	TGTGCCAGCAGCCTCGGAGGAGGGCCCCTCTCTGGAAACACCATATATTTT	CASSLGGGPLSGNTIYF
TRBV27	TRBJ2-7	-	-	TGTGCCAGCAGTGTAAATGGCCCTGGCCCCTACGAGCAGTACTTC	CASSVNGPGPYEQYF